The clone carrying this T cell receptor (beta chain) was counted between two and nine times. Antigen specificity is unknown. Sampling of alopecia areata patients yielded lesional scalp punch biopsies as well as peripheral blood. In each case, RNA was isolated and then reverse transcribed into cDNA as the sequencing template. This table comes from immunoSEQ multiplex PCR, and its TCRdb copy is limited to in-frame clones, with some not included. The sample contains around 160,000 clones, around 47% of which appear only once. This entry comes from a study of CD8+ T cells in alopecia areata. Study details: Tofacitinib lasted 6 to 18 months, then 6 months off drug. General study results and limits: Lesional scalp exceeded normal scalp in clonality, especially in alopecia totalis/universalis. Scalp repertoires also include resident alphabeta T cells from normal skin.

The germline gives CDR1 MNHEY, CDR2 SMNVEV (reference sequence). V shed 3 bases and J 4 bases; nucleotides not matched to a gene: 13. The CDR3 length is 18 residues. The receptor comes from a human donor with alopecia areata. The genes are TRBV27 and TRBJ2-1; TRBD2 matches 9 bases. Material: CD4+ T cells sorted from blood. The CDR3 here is CASSFRWLAGPKYNEQFF. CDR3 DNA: TGTGCCAGCAGTTTCCGGTGGCTAGCGGGACCAAAGTACAATGAGCAGTTCTTC.